This TCR beta chain was obtained from a study of blood T cell repertoires in COVID-19 (dated by TCRdb to between 2020 and 2021). The study in broad terms: Collaborator samples came from the United States, Italy and Spain and covered acute and convalescent phases of COVID-19. The material from the prospective study consisted of cDNA or gDNA derived from T cells, B-cell-depleted T cells, or PBMCs. Subjects who had been exposed to COVID-19, were actively infected with it, or had recovered from it provided the deeply sampled blood TCRbeta repertoires that made up the dataset. A freely available public database, intended as a resource for researchers studying the immune response to SARS-CoV-2, is where the repertoires were released. Samples came from the ongoing ImmuneRACE study (first 160 participants) plus 1,254 subjects from 6 global collaborators. Nearly every sample came with metadata listing a de-identified subject ID, COVID-19 status, age in years and sex. HLA class I and class II types, where available, came from metadata supplied by the sample provider rather than from assay-based typing. Study-wide conclusions, independent of this receptor: How much clinical and demographic metadata was included differed by source and by participant, and the metadata was provided uncurated.

The immunoSEQ Assay, a bias-controlled multiplex PCR, was used to amplify TCRbeta CDR3 regions from genomic DNA. The paper's data handling went like this. The number of nucleated cells in each sample was estimated by amplification of reference gene primers within the assay. Sequence reads were collapsed and filtered to measure the absolute abundance of every unique TCRbeta CDR3 rearrangement. For each sample, productive Simpson clonality was calculated by taking the square root of Simpson's diversity index across productive rearrangements. TCRdb took over this immuneACCESS table, retaining in-frame rearrangements with V and J assigned. Such tables are incomplete; in checked studies, under half of the missing clones stem from an unresolved V gene, and the remainder is unexplained. V and J calls and clone size follow that table, whereas D and trimming were derived from the DNA. This sample gives about 51,000 clones in total; around 93% of them show up just once. 3.1% of the sample is held by the ten biggest clonotypes.

To note about this clone: No antigen is known for it. No much larger clone exists at a distance of one base, and base qualities are not known.

Trimming takes 2 bases off V and 5 bases off J; junction bases not matched to a gene: 7. Looking up the germline V gene yields CDR1 MNHNS and CDR2 SASEGT. The CDR3, cysteine through phenylalanine, is 15 amino acids long. The entry retains the CDR3 DNA only, 45 bases that are in frame from base 1. Each collaborating institution followed its own protocols to collect whole blood in K2EDTA tubes. For TCRbeta analysis, collaborators shipped samples as frozen whole blood, isolated PBMCs, or DNA extracted from either of those sample types. The sequenced material came from peripheral blood. The V gene is TRBV6-1 and the J gene is TRBJ2-3; 7 central nucleotides agree with TRBD2. This clonotype was sampled from a man aged 45-65 years with acute or convalescent COVID-19. The DNA is as follows: TGTGCCAGCAGTGAAAGAGGACTAGTCGGAGATACGCAGTATTTT. The encoded protein is CASSERGLVGDTQYF.